This is a list of T cell receptor beta chains from one sample in a study of blood T cell repertoires in COVID-19. Sequenced by immunoSEQ multiplex PCR; TCRdb stores in-frame clones only, minus some. Among about 170,000 clones listed, about 83% were seen once. Specimen: peripheral blood. The source of these receptors is a man aged 40-49 years who had recovered from COVID-19. Both conserved end residues are part of each CDR3. D genes are given only for firm matches. The size field is filled for only some rows; it gives once, few, many or a size class.

d_call	clone_size	v_call	j_call	cdr3_aa	cdr3_nt
-	many	TRBV20-1	TRBJ1-2	CSALGGWGYTF	TGCAGTGCGCTCGGTGGTTGGGGCTACACCTTC
-	-	TRBV2	TRBJ2-3	CASSEEGSSTDTQYF	TGTGCCAGCAGTGAGGAGGGATCTAGCACAGATACGCAGTATTTT
-	-	TRBV12-2	TRBJ2-2	CASRLGFKGQGSGELFF	TGTGCAAGTCGCTTAGGGTTTAAAGGACAGGGGTCCGGGGAGCTGTTTTTT
-	-	TRBV6-6	TRBJ2-1	CASSYGDEQFF	TGTGCCAGCAGTTATGGAGATGAGCAGTTCTTC
-	-	TRBV20-1	TRBJ2-5	CSARRGETQYF	TGCAGTGCTAGGAGGGGGGAGACCCAGTACTTC
-	once	TRBV27	TRBJ2-3	CASRLTGTQYRRTDTQYF	TGTGCCAGCAGATTAACCGGGACACAGTACCGACGCACAGATACGCAGTATTTT
-	-	TRBV6-5	TRBJ1-1	CASGRNTEAFF	TGTGCCAGCGGGAGGAACACTGAAGCTTTCTTT
-	-	TRBV5-8	TRBJ1-3	CASSLLANSGNTIYF	TGTGCCAGCAGCTTGCTAGCGAACTCTGGAAACACCATATATTTT
-	-	TRBV28	TRBJ1-4	CASSHDLRGEKLFF	TGTGCCAGCAGTCACGACCTCCGGGGTGAAAAACTGTTTTTT
-	-	TRBV5-4	TRBJ2-2	CASSLDRVNTGELFF	TGTGCCAGCAGCTTGGACAGGGTGAACACCGGGGAGCTGTTTTTT
-	-	TRBV7-3	TRBJ2-7	CASSYGTGTVYEQYF	TGTGCCAGCAGCTACGGGACTGGGACCGTCTACGAGCAGTACTTC
-	once	TRBV11-2	TRBJ2-7	CASSLGAGQLYEQYF	TGTGCCAGCAGCTTAGGGGCAGGGCAACTCTACGAGCAGTACTTC
TRBD1	-	TRBV18	TRBJ1-5	CASSGQGGNQPQHF	TGTGCCAGCTCGGGACAGGGGGGCAATCAGCCCCAGCATTTT
-	-	TRBV29-1	TRBJ2-1	CSIGYRVNEQFF	TGCAGCATTGGTTACAGGGTTAATGAGCAGTTCTTC
-	-	TRBV2	TRBJ2-5	CASSEGGPETQYF	TGTGCCAGCAGTGAGGGCGGGCCAGAGACCCAGTACTTC
TRBD1	few	TRBV6-2/TRBV6-3	TRBJ2-7	CASSYVDRGYEQYF	TGTGCCAGCAGTTACGTGGACAGGGGTTACGAGCAGTACTTC
-	-	TRBV7-2	TRBJ1-1	CASSFGLRDTEAFF	TGTGCCAGCAGCTTCGGGCTCAGGGACACTGAAGCTTTCTTT
-	-	TRBV6-5	TRBJ1-1	CASSYGAAMNTEAFF	TGTGCCAGCAGTTACGGGGCGGCGATGAACACTGAAGCTTTCTTT
TRBD2	-	TRBV4-2	TRBJ2-1	CASSRNQASGNRNEQFF	TGTGCCAGCAGCCGGAACCAAGCTAGCGGGAATAGGAATGAGCAGTTCTTC
-	-	TRBV3-1/TRBV3-2	TRBJ2-4	CASSQRYGEDIQYF	TGTGCCAGCAGCCAACGGTACGGAGAGGACATTCAGTACTTC
TRBD1	-	TRBV7-2	TRBJ2-7	CASSWDRGQREQYF	TGTGCCAGCAGCTGGGACAGGGGACAGAGGGAGCAGTACTTC
-	-	TRBV4-3	TRBJ1-1	CASSQDRQLEAFF	TGCGCCAGCAGCCAAGATCGACAACTTGAAGCTTTCTTT
-	once	TRBV12-3/TRBV12-4	TRBJ2-1	CASSLHFNEQFF	TGTGCCAGCAGTCTCCACTTCAATGAGCAGTTCTTC
-	-	TRBV4-3	TRBJ1-5	CASSQDWAGGTNQPQHF	TGCGCCAGCAGCCAAGATTGGGCGGGAGGAACTAATCAGCCCCAGCATTTT
-	-	TRBV7-2	TRBJ1-1	CASSPRSGAFF	TGTGCCAGCAGCCCCCGATCGGGAGCTTTCTTT
TRBD1	-	TRBV4-3	TRBJ1-4	CASSRLGQGPNEKLFF	TGCGCCAGCAGCCGCCTAGGACAGGGACCTAATGAAAAACTGTTTTTT
-	-	TRBV7-2	TRBJ2-7	CASSLDPGSSYEQYF	TGTGCCAGCAGCTTAGATCCAGGAAGCTCCTACGAGCAGTACTTC
TRBD1	-	TRBV5-1	TRBJ2-2	CASSWVFSGQEYTGELFF	TGCGCCAGCAGCTGGGTGTTTTCGGGACAGGAGTACACCGGGGAGCTGTTTTTT
-	-	TRBV6-5	TRBJ1-1	CASSYSAGVNTEAFF	TGTGCCAGCAGTTACTCGGCAGGGGTGAACACTGAAGCTTTCTTT
-	-	TRBV7-9	TRBJ2-4	CASSLREKNIQYF	TGTGCCAGCAGCTTAAGGGAGAAAAACATTCAGTACTTC
TRBD1	-	TRBV6-5	TRBJ1-1	CASIGQGAKNTEAFF	TGTGCCAGCATTGGACAGGGGGCGAAGAACACTGAAGCTTTCTTT
-	-	TRBV6-1	TRBJ2-6	CASSEDNSGANVLTF	TGTGCCAGCAGTGAAGACAACTCTGGGGCCAACGTCCTGACTTTC
TRBD1	-	TRBV25-1	TRBJ1-5	CASSGRRGQGCQPQHF	TGTGCCAGCAGTGGTCGCCGGGGACAGGGGTGTCAGCCCCAGCATTTT
-	-	TRBV12-3/TRBV12-4	TRBJ2-1	CATQPPGYNEQFF	TGTGCCACCCAACCCCCGGGATACAATGAGCAGTTCTTC
-	-	TRBV7-2	TRBJ1-5	CASSPWTDSNQPQHF	TGTGCCAGCAGCCCCTGGACAGATAGCAATCAGCCCCAGCATTTT
-	-	TRBV7-6	TRBJ1-2	CASSPSDGEATDGYTF	TGTGCCAGCAGCCCAAGTGATGGGGAGGCTACGGATGGCTACACCTTC
TRBD2	-	TRBV24-1	TRBJ2-1	CATSGGGEDEQFF	TGTGCCACCAGTGGGGGAGGGGAGGATGAGCAGTTCTTC
-	-	TRBV9	TRBJ2-3	CASSVVAGYTDTQYF	TGTGCCAGCAGCGTAGTTGCGGGGTACACAGATACGCAGTATTTT
-	-	TRBV7-2	TRBJ1-4	CASSPGREKLFF	TGTGCCAGCAGCCCCGGCAGGGAAAAACTGTTTTTT
TRBD1	few	TRBV28	TRBJ2-2	CASLLGQRTGELFF	TGTGCCAGCCTGTTGGGACAGAGAACCGGGGAGCTGTTTTTT
-	-	TRBV3-1/TRBV3-2	TRBJ1-4	CASSQGTAKLFF	TGTGCCAGCAGCCAAGGGACAGCAAAACTGTTTTTT
TRBD1	-	TRBV11-3	TRBJ2-7	CASSPYRGSYEQYF	TGTGCCAGCAGCCCTTACAGGGGAAGCTACGAGCAGTACTTC
TRBD1	-	TRBV18	TRBJ2-1	CASSQGTGYAYEQFF	TGTGCCAGCTCCCAAGGGACAGGTTATGCCTATGAGCAGTTCTTC
-	-	TRBV19	TRBJ2-6	CASNPGASGANVLTF	TGTGCCAGTAATCCAGGGGCTTCTGGGGCCAACGTCCTGACTTTC
TRBD1	-	TRBV19	TRBJ2-2	CASGDRVRAGELFF	TGTGCCAGCGGGGACAGGGTTAGAGCCGGGGAGCTGTTTTTT
-	once	TRBV7-2	TRBJ2-7	CASSSVDSGLGEQYF	TGTGCCAGCAGCTCTGTGGACTCGGGGTTAGGCGAGCAGTACTTC
-	-	TRBV11-3	TRBJ1-2	CASSFRGSGGYTF	TGTGCCAGCAGCTTTAGGGGGAGTGGTGGCTACACCTTC
TRBD2	-	TRBV4-3	TRBJ2-7	CASSPSTTSGREQYF	TGCGCCAGCAGTCCGTCTACGACTAGCGGGAGGGAGCAGTACTTC
-	-	TRBV12-3/TRBV12-4	TRBJ2-7	CASSLPGREQYF	TGTGCCAGCAGCTTACCAGGTCGCGAGCAGTACTTC
-	-	TRBV24-1	TRBJ2-1	CATSDQGLNEQFF	TGTGCCACCAGTGATCAGGGTCTAAATGAGCAGTTCTTC
-	-	TRBV12-3/TRBV12-4	TRBJ2-7	CASSLAEGYEQYF	TGTGCCAGCAGTTTAGCGGAGGGCTACGAGCAGTACTTC
-	-	TRBV19	TRBJ1-5	CASSQQGNQPQHF	TGTGCCAGTAGTCAACAGGGAAATCAGCCCCAGCATTTT
TRBD2	-	TRBV4-3	TRBJ2-5	CASSYQPGGGETQYF	TGCGCCAGCAGCTATCAACCGGGAGGTGGGGAGACCCAGTACTTC
TRBD2	once	TRBV11-2	TRBJ2-3	CASSLYLAGEADTQYF	TGTGCCAGCAGCTTATATCTAGCGGGAGAAGCAGATACGCAGTATTTT